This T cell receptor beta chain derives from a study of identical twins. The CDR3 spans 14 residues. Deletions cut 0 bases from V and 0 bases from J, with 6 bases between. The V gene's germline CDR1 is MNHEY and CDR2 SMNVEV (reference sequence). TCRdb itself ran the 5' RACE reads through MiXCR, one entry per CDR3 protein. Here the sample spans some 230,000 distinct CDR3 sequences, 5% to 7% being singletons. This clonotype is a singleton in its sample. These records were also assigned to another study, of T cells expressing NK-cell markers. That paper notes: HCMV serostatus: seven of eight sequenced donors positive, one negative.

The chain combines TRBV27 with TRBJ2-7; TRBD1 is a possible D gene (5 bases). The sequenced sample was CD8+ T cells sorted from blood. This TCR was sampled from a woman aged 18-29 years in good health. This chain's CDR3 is CASSLSRVSYEQYF. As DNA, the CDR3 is TGTGCCAGCAGTTTATCCAGGGTCTCCTACGAGCAGTACTTC.